These 20 T cell receptor beta chains came from one sample sequenced in a study of blood T cells in healthy people across ages. PCR was performed a second time for 7 to 11 cycles using a sample-barcoded 5' primer and a J-beta primer mix. TCRdb passed the 5' RACE reads through MiXCR, listing each CDR3 protein once. Of about 500,000 distinct CDR3 sequences in the sample, around 24% are singletons; the top ten hold under 9%. The same sample was also used in a study of T cells of mothers and their children.

Sequenced sample: blood. The receptors derive from a boy younger than 18 in good health.

This clonotype was counted a few times. The chain links TRBV28 to TRBJ1-2, with TRBD1 matching over 8 bases. V gave up 1 base and J gave up 4 bases; unmatched junction bases: 2. In germline, CDR1 is MDHEN, CDR2 SYDVKM. The CDR3 has 14 amino acids. The chain's CDR3 is CASSLSGGSYGYTF. The CDR3 DNA is TGTGCCAGCAGTTTATCAGGGGGCAGCTATGGCTACACCTTC.

This sequence joins TRBV12-3 or TRBV12-4 and TRBJ2-5; 7 nucleotides agree with TRBD1. After removal of 6 bases from V and 7 bases from J, the junction contained 8 bases not matched to a gene. This CDR3 spans 13 amino acids. The CDR3 loop reads CASRRQGVRTQYF. CDR3 nucleotide sequence: TGTGCCAGCAGGAGACAGGGAGTCCGGACCCAGTACTTC.

With regard to this clonotype: One end of the junction is discordant with germline, which a read error may explain. V usage is TRBV7-9 and J usage is TRBJ1-1, with D maybe TRBD1 (5 bases). This CDR3 region has 15 residues. CDR1 is SEHNR and CDR2 is FQNEAQ in the germline V gene (reference sequence). The CDR3 nucleotides read TGTGCCAGCAGCCCCCCGACAGTCGCGAACTCTGAAGCTTTCTTT. Translating it yields CASSPPTVANSEAFF.

CDR3 region: CASSQPGGKTYNEQFF. The CDR3 region has the DNA TGCGCCAGCAGCCAACCAGGGGGGAAGACCTACAATGAGCAGTTCTTC. V gene TRBV4-3 combines with J gene TRBJ2-1; D is perhaps TRBD1 (7 bases). There are 16 residues in the CDR3. Germline CDR1 reads LGHNA; CDR2 reads YSLEER. The V and J ends lost 2 bases and 2 bases respectively, with 13 bases between them.

This chain connects TRBV25-1 to TRBJ2-7; 10 bases line up with TRBD2. The CDR3 totals 13 residues. CDR1 and CDR2 from the germline V gene are MGHDK and SYGVNS. Germline trimming cut 8 bases from V and 4 bases from J; bases unmatched to any gene: 5. The chain's CDR3 is CASSRAGGYEQYF. CDR3 DNA: TGTGCCAGCTCCCGAGCGGGAGGGTACGAGCAGTACTTC.

This clonotype was recorded at least ten times. The gene calls are TRBV28 and TRBJ2-5, with 8 bases lining up with TRBD2. V shed 5 bases and J 7 bases; nucleotides not matched to a gene: 15. This CDR3 is 16 amino acids long. In germline, CDR1 is MDHEN, CDR2 SYDVKM. CDR3 DNA sequence: TGTGCCAGCAGTCCATTAGGACTAGCCCCGGTATCGACCCAGTACTTC. Encoded protein: CASSPLGLAPVSTQYF.

The chain joins TRBV20-1 to TRBJ1-1, with D maybe TRBD1 (5 bases). CDR1 is DFQATT and CDR2 is SNEGSKA in the germline V gene (reference sequence). This CDR3 has 12 residues. V was cut by 6 bases and J by 1 base, with 9 bases left in between. The CDR3 DNA reads as TGCAGTGCCGGGACTCCGAACACTGAAGCTTTCTTT. Protein: CSAGTPNTEAFF.

The chain uses TRBV19 and TRBJ1-5, with D hard to call. This CDR3 comprises 12 residues. V was clipped by 6 bases and J by 1 base, with 4 bases between them. Germline V gene lookup returns CDR1 LNHDA and CDR2 SQIVND (reference sequence). The chain's CDR3 is CASRISNQPQHF. CDR3 nucleotide sequence: TGTGCCAGTAGGATCAGCAATCAGCCCCAGCATTTT.

CDR3: CASSGGDRGNEKLFF. For the CDR3, the DNA is TGTGCCAGCAGCGGCGGCGACAGGGGGAATGAAAAACTGTTTTTT. The genes are TRBV9 and TRBJ1-4; 9 bases fit TRBD1. Germline CDR1 and CDR2: SGDLS and YYNGEE. The CDR3 sequence is 15 residues long. V dropped 3 bases and J dropped 5; count of bases not matched to a gene: 5.

J is TRBJ1-5 and V is TRBV12-5; D not certain. Trimming took 3 bases from V and 0 from J, leaving 12 bases between them. CDR3 length: 16 residues. CDR1 is LGHNT and CDR2 is FRNRAP in the germline V gene. The CDR3 DNA reads TGTGCTAGTGGTTTCACCCACAGAAATAGCAATCAGCCCCAGCATTTT. Translation: CASGFTHRNSNQPQHF.

This clonotype was detected only once. This chain links TRBV28 with TRBJ2-1, with 8 positions matching TRBD1. V gave up 2 bases and J gave up 0 bases; unmatched junction bases: 6. The CDR3 runs 17 residues. In germline, CDR1 is MDHEN, CDR2 SYDVKM. This CDR3 is CASSLGQGLSSYNEQFF. In nucleotides, the CDR3 is TGTGCCAGCAGTTTAGGACAGGGTTTAAGCTCCTACAATGAGCAGTTCTTC.

The CDR3 here is CSADKIGQAQETQYF. Written as DNA, the CDR3 is TGCAGTGCTGATAAAATCGGACAGGCACAAGAGACCCAGTACTTC. The V call is TRBV20-1, the J call TRBJ2-5; the match to TRBD1 covers 7 bases. The V and J ends lost 5 bases and 2 bases, in that order; junction bases with no gene match: 11. Per the germline V gene, CDR1 is DFQATT and CDR2 is SNEGSKA (reference sequence). The CDR3 totals 15 residues.

The DNA of the CDR3 is TGTGCCAGCAGTGAAGTAGACGGGACGGCCACTGAAGCTTTCTTT. Its protein product is CASSEVDGTATEAFF. This chain connects TRBV2 to TRBJ1-1, with D possibly being TRBD1 (5 bases). With 1 base removed from V and 4 bases from J, the gap between germline ends came to 13 bases. Per germline, CDR1 SNHLY and CDR2 FYNNEI. The CDR3 runs to 15 residues.

The rearrangement joins TRBV7-9 to TRBJ1-4; no clear D gene. V lost 2 bases to trimming and J lost 6 bases, with 19 bases between them. From germline, CDR1 is SEHNR and CDR2 FQNEAQ (reference sequence). The CDR3 covers 17 residues. CDR3: CASSLTPPGSRDEKLFF. The CDR3 nucleotides are TGTGCCAGCAGCTTAACGCCGCCGGGCAGCCGGGATGAAAAACTGTTTTTT.

The V gene is TRBV29-1, the J gene TRBJ2-3, with 7 bases aligning to TRBD2. This CDR3 is built from 17 residues. J gave up 4 bases and V 7 bases, and 20 bases lay outside the gene matches. From germline, CDR1 is SQVTM and CDR2 ANQGSEA. CDR3 residues: CSAPAGGAGSFADTQYF. Here the CDR3 DNA reads TGCAGCGCCCCCGCCGGAGGAGCGGGAAGTTTTGCAGATACGCAGTATTTT.

The rearrangement links TRBV4-1 to TRBJ2-5, with 13 positions matching TRBD2. The CDR3 covers 16 residues. The V and J ends lost 4 bases and 2 bases, in that order; junction bases with no gene match: 4. Germline V gene sequence: CDR1 MGHRA, CDR2 YSYEKL. CDR3 DNA: TGCGCCAGCAGCCCTTGGACTAGCGGGAGTCAAGAGACCCAGTACTTC. Protein: CASSPWTSGSQETQYF.

In its sample, this clonotype was seen a few times. The chain has TRBV6-6 and TRBJ1-2; the match to TRBD1 covers 7 bases. The CDR3 covers 16 residues. Trimming cost V 2 bases and J 6 bases; bases outside gene matches: 12. Germline loops: CDR1 MNHNY, CDR2 SVGAGI (reference sequence). The CDR3 is CASSYTQGGQGNGYTF. CDR3 bases: TGTGCCAGCAGTTACACCCAGGGGGGGCAAGGAAATGGCTACACCTTC.

This sequence joins TRBV28 and TRBJ1-5, with TRBD1 as a possible D gene (6 bases). Germline-derived CDR1 and CDR2 are MDHEN and SYDVKM. CDR3 length: 17 residues. V shed 3 bases and J shed 5 bases, with 20 bases lying between them. The CDR3 loop is CASSFPTGRGIDQPQHF. Here the CDR3 DNA reads TGTGCCAGCAGTTTTCCAACGGGGAGGGGGATAGATCAGCCCCAGCATTTT.

The V gene is TRBV6-1, the J gene TRBJ2-4, with 15 positions matching TRBD2. The germline gives CDR1 MNHNS, CDR2 SASEGT. Trimming removed 7 bases from V and 0 bases from J; junction bases left unmatched: 16. This CDR3 comprises 21 residues. This CDR3 reads CASNAMGGLAGGLEAKNIQYF. The CDR3 region has the DNA TGTGCCAGCAACGCAATGGGGGGACTAGCGGGAGGTTTAGAAGCCAAAAACATTCAGTACTTC.

The J gene is TRBJ2-5, the V gene TRBV20-1; no clear D. The CDR3 spans 13 residues. The germline V gene encodes CDR1 DFQATT and CDR2 SNEGSKA (reference sequence). V dropped 0 bases and J dropped 0 bases, with 5 bases sitting between them. CDR3 coding DNA: TGCAGTGCTAGAGATAACTACCAAGAGACCCAGTACTTC. Translating it yields CSARDNYQETQYF.